What follows is one T cell receptor beta chain and its context. No cognate antigen has been identified for it. Base qualities are not at hand, and no much larger clone is one base apart. This sample was included in a study of T cell changes during pregnancy in multiple sclerosis (dated by TCRdb to between 2019 and 2020). In terms of the full investigation: In women with multiple sclerosis, the researchers looked at how the T cell repertoire shifted as pregnancy progressed.

From the germline V gene, CDR1 is MNHEY and CDR2 is SVGAGI. The CDR3 numbers 16 residues from cysteine through phenylalanine. Only the CDR3 DNA stays, 48 bases, in frame from base 1. V is shortened by 2 bases, J by 2 bases, and the region joining them spans 15 bases. The library relied on the immunoSEQ multiplex PCR assay. TCRdb obtained this table from immuneACCESS and retained in-frame rearrangements with V and J assigned. These tables miss some clones; where compared with another copy, unresolved V genes account for less than half of the shortfall, and the remainder is unexplained. A total of about 93,000 clones appear in this sample, over 80% of them only once. The ten largest clones capture approximately 2% of the sample.

The chain uses TRBV6-5 and TRBJ2-5; no confident D gene assignment can be made. The starting material was peripheral blood, obtained after pregnancy. The TCR originated in a female donor with multiple sclerosis, enrolled in a pregnancy study. Here the CDR3 is given as CASSYPLSYSQETQYF. The nucleotide sequence reads TGTGCCAGCAGTTACCCCCTTTCCTATAGTCAAGAGACCCAGTACTTC.